This T cell receptor beta chain was sequenced in a study of shared clonotypes between healthy human individuals. About the research overall: The donor pool was made up of two women and three men aged 18 to 49.

Generated by immunoSEQ multiplex PCR, the TCRdb table keeps only in-frame clones and is missing some. Here the sample spans 1,400,000 or so clones, 97% to 99% being singletons. The specimen sequenced was naive CD4+ T cells sorted from blood. Subset indicated: CD45RA+ positively selected. The clonotype was recovered from a man under 40 in good health.

CDR3 sequence (DNA): TGTGCCAGCAGCGTAGCGGCGGGAGTGGTCGATGAGCAGTTCTTC. It yields the protein CASSVAAGVVDEQFF. V and J are TRBV9 and TRBJ2-1, with 7 bases fitting TRBD2. V lost 0 bases to trimming and J lost 8 bases; unmatched junction nucleotides: 8. The CDR3 is made up of 15 amino acids. From germline, CDR1 is SGDLS and CDR2 YYNGEE.